The rows below give T cell receptor beta chains drawn from one sample of a study of shared clonotypes between healthy human individuals. This table comes from immunoSEQ multiplex PCR, and its TCRdb copy is limited to in-frame clones, with some not included. In the table there are 2 million to 2.5 million clones, 85% to 95% of which are singletons. Sequencing input: naive CD4+ T cells sorted from blood. The source is a man aged 18 to 35 in good health. Each CDR3 is given with its conserved first and last residue. The D gene is left open where the match is weak. Size is omitted from some rows. Given values are once, few, many or a class for expanded clones.

CDR3 protein: CASSQGGVETQYF
CDR3 DNA: TGTGCCAGCAGCCAAGGAGGGGTAGAGACCCAGTACTTC
D gene: -
clone size: -
J gene: TRBJ2-5
V gene: TRBV5-6

CDR3 protein: CASSQGRVDYGYTF
CDR3 DNA: TGCGCCAGCAGCCAAGGTAGGGTGGACTATGGCTACACCTTC
D gene: -
clone size: -
J gene: TRBJ1-2
V gene: TRBV4-1

CDR3 protein: CASRSNRPRLYEQYF
CDR3 DNA: TGTGCCAGCAGATCCAACAGGCCCAGATTATACGAGCAGTACTTC
D gene: -
clone size: -
J gene: TRBJ2-7
V gene: TRBV6-7

CDR3 protein: CASSETPGRAELFF
CDR3 DNA: TGTGCCAGCAGTGAAACGCCGGGGAGGGCCGAACTGTTTTTT
D gene: -
clone size: -
J gene: TRBJ1-4
V gene: TRBV6-1

CDR3 protein: CASSLPGTSTDTQYF
CDR3 DNA: TGCGCCAGCAGCTTGCCCGGGACTAGCACAGATACGCAGTATTTT
D gene: -
clone size: -
J gene: TRBJ2-3
V gene: TRBV5-1

CDR3 protein: CASSQNSGQGRGEQYF
CDR3 DNA: TGCGCCAGCAGTCAAAATTCCGGACAGGGGCGTGGCGAGCAGTACTTC
D gene: TRBD1
clone size: -
J gene: TRBJ2-7
V gene: TRBV23-1

CDR3 protein: CASSLRTRSSYEQYF
CDR3 DNA: TGTGCCAGCAGCTTAAGGACAAGGAGCTCCTACGAGCAGTACTTC
D gene: -
clone size: -
J gene: TRBJ2-7
V gene: TRBV13

CDR3 protein: CSAEPGREYGYTF
CDR3 DNA: TGCAGCGCCGAGCCAGGCCGAGAGTATGGCTACACCTTC
D gene: -
clone size: -
J gene: TRBJ1-2
V gene: TRBV29-1

CDR3 protein: CASSRGGTGYYEQYF
CDR3 DNA: TGCGCCAGCAGCCGAGGGGGGACAGGCTATTACGAGCAGTACTTC
D gene: TRBD1
clone size: -
J gene: TRBJ2-7
V gene: TRBV10-1

CDR3 protein: CASSLGTYYGYTF
CDR3 DNA: TGTGCCAGCAGTCTGGGGACGTACTATGGCTACACCTTC
D gene: -
clone size: once
J gene: TRBJ1-2
V gene: TRBV6-5

CDR3 protein: CATISSGKHETQYF
CDR3 DNA: TGTGCCACCATATCTAGCGGGAAGCACGAGACCCAGTACTTC
D gene: TRBD2
clone size: -
J gene: TRBJ2-5
V gene: TRBV10-3

CDR3 protein: CATSMGLAGPNEQFF
CDR3 DNA: TGTGCCACCAGCATGGGACTAGCGGGACCCAATGAGCAGTTCTTC
D gene: TRBD2
clone size: -
J gene: TRBJ2-1
V gene: TRBV15

CDR3 protein: CASSTMGLSEQYF
CDR3 DNA: TGTGCCAGCAGCACCATGGGCCTCTCCGAGCAGTACTTC
D gene: -
clone size: -
J gene: TRBJ2-7
V gene: TRBV6-5

CDR3 protein: CAWRELGEQYF
CDR3 DNA: TGTGCCTGGAGGGAGTTAGGGGAGCAGTACTTC
D gene: -
clone size: -
J gene: TRBJ2-7
V gene: TRBV30

CDR3 protein: CASSQRLVTWGNEQFF
CDR3 DNA: TGCGCCAGCAGCCAACGACTAGTGACTTGGGGGAATGAGCAGTTCTTC
D gene: -
clone size: -
J gene: TRBJ2-1
V gene: TRBV4-1

CDR3 protein: CASSLRVGNEGEAFF
CDR3 DNA: TGCGCCAGCAGCTTGAGAGTGGGAAACGAGGGTGAAGCTTTCTTT
D gene: -
clone size: -
J gene: TRBJ1-1
V gene: TRBV5-1

CDR3 protein: CASSRDRDQPQHF
CDR3 DNA: TGTGCCAGCAGTCGCGACAGGGACCAGCCCCAGCATTTT
D gene: TRBD1
clone size: -
J gene: TRBJ1-5
V gene: TRBV6-5